The 8 T cell receptor beta chains reported below all come from one sample, sequenced in a study of blood T cell repertoires in COVID-19. Repertoires were generated with immunoSEQ multiplex PCR, while TCRdb's copy carries only in-frame clones and drops some. The sample records about 180,000 clones, approximately 90% being singletons. The sequenced sample was peripheral blood. The receptors come from a young woman with active or convalescent COVID-19.

Only one count was recorded for this clone. The rearrangement uses TRBV7-2 and TRBJ2-3; D unresolved. Germline V lookup: CDR1 SGHTA, CDR2 FQGNSA. The CDR3 covers 15 residues. V gave up 2 bases and J gave up 2 bases, with 11 bases separating them. The CDR3 reads CASSLSSGFTDTQYF. The CDR3 DNA is TGTGCCAGCAGCTTAAGTTCCGGTTTCACAGATACGCAGTATTTT.

The rearrangement links TRBV19 to TRBJ1-4; possible D gene TRBD1, 5 bases. From germline, CDR1 is LNHDA and CDR2 SQIVND (reference sequence). CDR3 size: 15 residues. V was cut by 8 bases and J by 5 bases, with 18 bases left in between. CDR3 sequence (DNA): TGTGCCAGTCGATATGGGGCGATGGAGAATGAAAAACTGTTTTTT. Protein product: CASRYGAMENEKLFF.

The sample holds one count of this clone. This sequence joins TRBV19 and TRBJ1-4; D not resolved. Germline CDR1 LNHDA, CDR2 SQIVND (reference sequence). Trimming took off 3 bases at V and 5 bases at J, with 13 bases between the two ends. The CDR3 contains 15 residues. This chain's CDR3 is CASSMKEANNEKLFF. For the CDR3, the DNA is TGTGCCAGTAGTATGAAGGAAGCGAACAATGAAAAACTGTTTTTT. Full variable domain (missing parts from reference TRBV19 and TRBJ1-4): DGGITQSPKYLFRKEGQNVTLSCEQNLNHDAMYWYRQDPGQGLRLIYYSQIVNDFQKGDIAEGYSVSREKKESFPLTVTSAQKNPTAFYLCASSMKEANNEKLFFGSGTQLSVL.

The rearrangement joins TRBV9 to TRBJ1-1; D is possibly TRBD1 (6 bases). Trimming cost V 4 bases and J 3 bases, with 19 bases left between them. The length of the CDR3 is 16 residues. Germline CDR1 reads SGDLS; CDR2 reads YYNGEE. CDR3 amino acids: CASSPRLGEGDTEAFF. The CDR3, as DNA: TGTGCCAGCAGCCCTCGTCTGGGGGAGGGGGACACTGAAGCTTTCTTT.

The chain combines TRBV3-1 (or the pseudogene TRBV3-2) with TRBJ2-5, with 7 bases lining up with TRBD2. This CDR3 region has 16 residues. V shed 1 base and J 4 bases; nucleotides not matched to a gene: 9. Germline CDR1 LGHDT, CDR2 YNNKEL (reference sequence). The CDR3 here is CASSQGGGGGRETQYF. The CDR3 DNA sequence: TGTGCCAGCAGCCAAGGAGGTGGGGGGGGTCGAGAGACCCAGTACTTC.

The chain uses TRBV30 and TRBJ1-3; D call uncertain. The length of the CDR3 is 14 residues. V was pared by 2 bases and J by 1 base, with 9 bases between. CDR1 GTSNPN and CDR2 SVGIG come from the germline V gene (reference sequence). The chain's CDR3 is CAWSLGISGNTIYF. CDR3 coding DNA: TGTGCCTGGAGTCTCGGGATTTCTGGAAACACCATATATTTT.

The V and J genes are TRBV6-5 and TRBJ1-1, with 8 positions matching TRBD1. The CDR3 consists of 15 residues. V trimming: 2 bases; J trimming: 5 bases; junction bases outside the gene matches: 7. Germline CDR1 is MNHEY and CDR2 is SVGAGI. CDR3 residues: CASSYPGTGDTEAFF. CDR3 sequence (DNA): TGTGCCAGCAGTTACCCCGGGACAGGTGATACTGAAGCTTTCTTT.

This chain links TRBV6-1 with TRBJ2-7; 8 nucleotides align to TRBD2. From germline, CDR1 is MNHNS and CDR2 SASEGT. CDR3 length equals 15 residues. After removal of 1 base from V and 3 bases from J, the junction contained 5 bases not matched to a gene. The chain's CDR3 is CASSEGSSGNYEQYF. In DNA, the CDR3 is TGTGCCAGCAGTGAAGGTAGTAGCGGGAACTACGAGCAGTACTTC.